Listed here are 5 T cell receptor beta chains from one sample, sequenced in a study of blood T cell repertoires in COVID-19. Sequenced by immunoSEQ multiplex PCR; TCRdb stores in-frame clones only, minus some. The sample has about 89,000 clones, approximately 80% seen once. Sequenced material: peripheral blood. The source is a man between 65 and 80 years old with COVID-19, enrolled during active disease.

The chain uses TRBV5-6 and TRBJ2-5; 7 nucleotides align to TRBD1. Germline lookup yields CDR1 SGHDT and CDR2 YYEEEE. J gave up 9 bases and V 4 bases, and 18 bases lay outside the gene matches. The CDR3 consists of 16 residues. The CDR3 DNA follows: TGTGCCAGCAGCAAGGGACAGTTGGCCGCGGTCCGAGCCCAGTACTTC. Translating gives CASSKGQLAAVRAQYF. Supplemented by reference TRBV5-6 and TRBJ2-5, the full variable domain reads DAGVTQSPTHLIKTRGQQVTLRCSPKSGHDTVSWYQQALGQGPQFIFQYYEEEERQRGNFPDRFSGHQFPNYSSELNVNALLLGDSALYLCASSKGQLAAVRAQYFGPGTRLLVL.

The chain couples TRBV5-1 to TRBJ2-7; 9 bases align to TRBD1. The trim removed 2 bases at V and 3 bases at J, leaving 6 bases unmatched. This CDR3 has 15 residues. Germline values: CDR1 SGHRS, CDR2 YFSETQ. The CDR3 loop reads CASSLQGATSYEQYF. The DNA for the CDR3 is TGCGCCAGCAGCTTACAGGGGGCGACAAGCTACGAGCAGTACTTC.

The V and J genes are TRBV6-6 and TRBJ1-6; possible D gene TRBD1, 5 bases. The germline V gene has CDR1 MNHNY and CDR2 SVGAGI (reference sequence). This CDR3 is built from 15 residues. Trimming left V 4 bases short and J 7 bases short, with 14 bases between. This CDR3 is CASSSQGSTNSPLHF. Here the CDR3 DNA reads TGTGCCAGCAGTTCCCAGGGATCCACCAATTCACCCCTCCACTTT.

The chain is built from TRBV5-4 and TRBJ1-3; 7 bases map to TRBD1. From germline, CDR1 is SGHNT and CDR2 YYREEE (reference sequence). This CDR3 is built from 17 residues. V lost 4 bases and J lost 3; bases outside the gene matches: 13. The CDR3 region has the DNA TGTGCCAGCAGCCCCTACCCGACAGGGCCAGTTGGAAACACCATATATTTT. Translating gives CASSPYPTGPVGNTIYF.

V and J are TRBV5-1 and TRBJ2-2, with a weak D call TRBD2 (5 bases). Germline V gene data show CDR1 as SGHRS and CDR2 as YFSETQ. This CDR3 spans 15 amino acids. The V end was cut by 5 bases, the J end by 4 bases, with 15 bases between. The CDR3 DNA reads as TGCGCCAGCAGGCACGGGGATCGAGGCACCGGGGAGCTGTTTTTT. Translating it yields CASRHGDRGTGELFF.